This T cell receptor (beta chain) came from a study of T-cell memory formation after mild COVID-19. The CDR3 totals 15 residues. The V gene's germline CDR1 is SGHVS and CDR2 FQNEAQ. The V gene end was trimmed by 6 bases and the J gene end by 1 base; junction bases not matched to a gene: 7. Ten or more counts support this clonotype. No antigen is known for it. TCRdb ran MiXCR on the 5' RACE reads and lists one entry per CDR3 protein. The table has about 290,000 distinct CDR3 sequences, approximately 15% seen once. Study-wide findings and caveats: Cross-reactive memory apparently joined, as some responding clones appeared in pre-infection memory. CD4+ contracting clones lay mainly in CM and EM, CD8+ ones in EMRA.

V gene TRBV7-8 combines with J gene TRBJ2-7, with TRBD1 matching 9 bases. The sample taken for sequencing was PBMCs or a T cell subset sorted from them (not recorded which). The clonotype was recovered from a man aged 18 to 29 who had mild COVID-19 (a few samples of this study predate the infection). Cell type and time point are not known. The CDR3 loop reads CASSPRDRASYEQYF. CDR3 nucleotide sequence: TGTGCCAGCAGTCCCCGGGACAGGGCATCCTACGAGCAGTACTTC.